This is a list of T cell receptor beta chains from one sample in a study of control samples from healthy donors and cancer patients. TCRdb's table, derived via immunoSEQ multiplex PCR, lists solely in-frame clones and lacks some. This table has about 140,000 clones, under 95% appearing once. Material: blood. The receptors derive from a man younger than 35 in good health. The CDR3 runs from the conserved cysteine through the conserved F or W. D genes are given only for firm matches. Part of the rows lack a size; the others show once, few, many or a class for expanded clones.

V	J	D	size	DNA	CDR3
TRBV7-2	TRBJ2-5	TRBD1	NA	TGTGCCAGCAGCCCGGGACAGGGGGAGATATTAGGGGGAGAGACCCAGTACTTC	CASSPGQGEILGGETQYF
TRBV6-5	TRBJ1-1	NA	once	TGTGCCAGCAGGCTTGGTACTGAAGCTTTCTTT	CASRLGTEAFF
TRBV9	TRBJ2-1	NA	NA	TGTGCCAGCAGCGTAGCTCCTAGCCTGTCCTACAATGAGCAGTTCTTC	CASSVAPSLSYNEQFF
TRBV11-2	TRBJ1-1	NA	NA	TGTGCCAGCAGCTTAGCGGGGGGCGGCACTGAAGCTTTCTTT	CASSLAGGGTEAFF
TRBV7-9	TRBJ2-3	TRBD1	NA	TGTGCCAGCAGCTTTGGGTCAGGGGGTCCAGATACGCAGTATTTT	CASSFGSGGPDTQYF
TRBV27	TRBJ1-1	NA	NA	TGTGCCAGCAGTTCTAGGGGTGAAGCTTTCTTT	CASSSRGEAFF
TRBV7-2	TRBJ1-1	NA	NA	TGTGCCAGCAGCCGACAGATGAACACTGAAGCTTTCTTT	CASSRQMNTEAFF
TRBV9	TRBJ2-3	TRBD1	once	TGTGCCAGCAACCTCGGACAGGGGCCTACAGATACGCAGTATTTT	CASNLGQGPTDTQYF
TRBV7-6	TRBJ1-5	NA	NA	TGTGCCAGCAGCTCAACGACAGGTCTCAATCAGCCCCAGCATTTT	CASSSTTGLNQPQHF
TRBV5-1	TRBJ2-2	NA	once	TGCGCCAGCAGCAAAATCGTCACCGGGGAGCTGTTTTTT	CASSKIVTGELFF
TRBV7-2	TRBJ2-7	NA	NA	TGTGCCAGCAGCTTACGGGCCTGGGGCGAGCAGTACTTC	CASSLRAWGEQYF
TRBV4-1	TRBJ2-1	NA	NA	TGCGCCAGCAGCCAAGGTAACTCCTACAATGAGCAGTTCTTC	CASSQGNSYNEQFF
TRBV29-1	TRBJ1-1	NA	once	TGCAGCGTCCCTCCAACTCCACAGTACGGGAACACTGAAGCTTTCTTT	CSVPPTPQYGNTEAFF
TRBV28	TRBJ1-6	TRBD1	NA	TGTGCCAGCAGTTTTGCCCCCGACAGGGCAATTAATTCACCCCTCCACTTT	CASSFAPDRAINSPLHF
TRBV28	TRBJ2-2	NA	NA	TGTGCCAGCACCCGCTCGGGACCCAGGACGGGGGAGCTGTTTTTT	CASTRSGPRTGELFF
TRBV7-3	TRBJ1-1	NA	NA	TGTGCCAGCAGCCCCTGGGAGACGTCCACTGAAGCTTTCTTT	CASSPWETSTEAFF
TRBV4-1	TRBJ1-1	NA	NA	TGCGCCAGCAGCCAAGAAAGGGGGTCCACTTGGGGAACTGAAGCTTTCTTT	CASSQERGSTWGTEAFF
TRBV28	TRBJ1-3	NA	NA	TGTGCCAGCAGTTTATTAGGGGGAGAAGCTGGAAACACCATATATTTT	CASSLLGGEAGNTIYF
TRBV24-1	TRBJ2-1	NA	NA	TGTGCCACCGGGATGTTTGCGAATGAGCAGTTCTTC	CATGMFANEQFF
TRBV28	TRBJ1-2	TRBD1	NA	TGTGCCAGCAGTCTCCGACAGGGCGCCGTTACTAACTATGGCTACACCTTC	CASSLRQGAVTNYGYTF
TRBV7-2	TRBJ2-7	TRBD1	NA	TGTGCCAGCAGCTTAGCAGGGGGCCGCGAGCAGTACTTC	CASSLAGGREQYF
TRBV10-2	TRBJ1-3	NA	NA	TGCGCCAGCAGTGAATTCCGGTACAACTCTGGAAACACCATATATTTT	CASSEFRYNSGNTIYF
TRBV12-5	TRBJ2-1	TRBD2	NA	TGTGCTAGTGGTTTGGAGGTAGCGGGGTACAATGAGCAGTTCTTC	CASGLEVAGYNEQFF
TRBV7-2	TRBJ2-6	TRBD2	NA	TGTGCCAGCAGCGAGGGACTAGCGGGGATCGGGGCCAACGTCCTGACTTTC	CASSEGLAGIGANVLTF
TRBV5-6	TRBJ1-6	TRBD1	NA	TGTGCCAGCAGCGCCACCGGGACAGGGGCCGATAATTCACCCCTCCACTTT	CASSATGTGADNSPLHF
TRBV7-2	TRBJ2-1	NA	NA	TGTGCCAGCAGCTTAGACCTTTTAAGGGGGGGGTTCTCCTACAATGAGCAGTTCTTC	CASSLDLLRGGFSYNEQFF
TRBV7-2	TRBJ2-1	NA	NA	TGTGCCAGCACCTCCGACCCCGGGGTAGCCTACAATGAGCAGTTCTTC	CASTSDPGVAYNEQFF
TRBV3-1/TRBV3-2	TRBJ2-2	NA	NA	TGTGCCAGCAGCCGCCTTACAGGGACCGGGGAGCTGTTTTTT	CASSRLTGTGELFF
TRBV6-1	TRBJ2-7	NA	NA	TGTGCCAGCAGTGAAGTCGGGAGCTCCTACGAGCAGTACTTC	CASSEVGSSYEQYF
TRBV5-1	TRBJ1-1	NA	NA	TGCGCCAGCAGCTTCGGGCAGGGAAACACTGAAGCTTTCTTT	CASSFGQGNTEAFF
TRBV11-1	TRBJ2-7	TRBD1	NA	TGTGCCAGCAGCTCTGACAGGGTAACCTACGAGCAGTACTTC	CASSSDRVTYEQYF
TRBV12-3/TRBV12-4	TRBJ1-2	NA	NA	TGTGCCAGCAGTTTCTCAGGGTCGGTTGGCTACACCTTC	CASSFSGSVGYTF
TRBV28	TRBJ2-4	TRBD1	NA	TGTGCCACCTCCGGGACAGGGGAGGCCAAAAACATTCAGTACTTC	CATSGTGEAKNIQYF
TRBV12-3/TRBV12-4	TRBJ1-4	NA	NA	TGTGCCAGCAGCCAGAGGTCGGTTGAAAAACTGTTTTTT	CASSQRSVEKLFF
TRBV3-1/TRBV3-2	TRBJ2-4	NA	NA	TGTGCCAGCAGCCACCCTATAAGCGTGTCCAAAAACATTCAGTACTTC	CASSHPISVSKNIQYF
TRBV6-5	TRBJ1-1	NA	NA	TGTGCAATCGGGGTGAGAACTGAAGCTTTCTTT	CAIGVRTEAFF
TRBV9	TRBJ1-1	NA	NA	TGTGCCAGCACAGCAGAGGTGAACACTGAAGCTTTCTTT	CASTAEVNTEAFF
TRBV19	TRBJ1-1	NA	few	TGTGCCAGTAGTATAGGGACATTTGACACTGAAGCTTTCTTT	CASSIGTFDTEAFF
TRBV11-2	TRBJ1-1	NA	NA	TGTGCCAGCAGCTCTTCAATCCTCGGAATTACTGAAGCTTTCTTT	CASSSSILGITEAFF
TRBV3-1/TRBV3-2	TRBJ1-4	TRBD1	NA	TGTGCCAGCAGCCAACGTGACAGGGGTGAAAAACTGTTTTTT	CASSQRDRGEKLFF
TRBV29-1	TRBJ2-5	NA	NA	TGCAGCGTTGAAGATCTTTTGGGGGGGCTAAGGGAGACCCAGTACTTC	CSVEDLLGGLRETQYF
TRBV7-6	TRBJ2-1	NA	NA	TGTGCCAGCAGCTTAACCCCCGTAGGGCAGGGTACCCCTAGCTCCTACAATGAGCAGTTCTTC	CASSLTPVGQGTPSSYNEQFF
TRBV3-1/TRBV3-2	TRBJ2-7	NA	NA	TGTGCCAGCAGCCAAGTTCTGAGTAGCTCCTACGAGCAGTACTTC	CASSQVLSSSYEQYF
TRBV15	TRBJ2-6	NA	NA	TGTGCCACCAGCAACGACAGGACGAGGGGGGCCAACGTCCTGACTTTC	CATSNDRTRGANVLTF
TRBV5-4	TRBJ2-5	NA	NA	TGTGCCAGCAGCTTGATGGACAGTCCTCAAGAGACCCAGTACTTC	CASSLMDSPQETQYF
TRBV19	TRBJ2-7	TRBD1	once	TGTGCCAGTAGCCCCGGGACAGGGCCCTACGAGCAGTACTTC	CASSPGTGPYEQYF
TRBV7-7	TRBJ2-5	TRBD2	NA	TGTGCCAGCAGCCCCCAATCGGGCGGGGGTCGGGAGACCCAGTACTTC	CASSPQSGGGRETQYF
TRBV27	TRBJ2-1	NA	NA	TGTGCCAGCAGCCCGACAGGTAGCTACAATGAGCAGTTCTTC	CASSPTGSYNEQFF
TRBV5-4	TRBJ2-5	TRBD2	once	TGTGCCAGCAGCTTGGAGCGGGGGGCCGGAGAGACCCAGTACTTC	CASSLERGAGETQYF
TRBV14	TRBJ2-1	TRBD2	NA	TGTGCCAGCAGCTATAGCGGGAACGCCTACAATGAGCAGTTCTTC	CASSYSGNAYNEQFF